This T cell receptor beta chain was sequenced in a study of blood T cell repertoires in COVID-19 (dated by TCRdb to the early 2020s). Looking at the study overall: Samples covering the acute and convalescent phases of COVID-19 were provided by collaborators in the United States, Italy and Spain. The sample metadata nearly always contained a de-identified subject ID, COVID-19 status, age in years and sex. Subjects who had been exposed to COVID-19, were actively infected with it, or had recovered from it provided the deeply sampled blood TCRbeta repertoires that made up the dataset. Where HLA class I and class II types were available, the types were taken from metadata supplied by the sample provider, not from assay-based typing. A freely available public database, intended as a resource for researchers studying the immune response to SARS-CoV-2, is where the repertoires were released. The material from the prospective study consisted of cDNA or gDNA derived from T cells, B-cell-depleted T cells, or PBMCs. The samples were drawn from the first 160 participants of the ongoing ImmuneRACE study and from over 950 subjects provided by 6 global collaborators. Paper-wide results and their limitations: Clinical and demographic metadata were provided uncurated, with the amount varying by source and participant.

Collaborating institutions collected whole blood in K2EDTA tubes following their own protocols. For TCRbeta analysis, collaborators shipped samples as frozen whole blood, isolated PBMCs, or DNA extracted from either of those sample types. This clone was found a few times. Its specific antigen is unknown. No clone much larger than this one lies a single base away; base qualities are absent. The CDR3 starts with the cysteine, ends with the phenylalanine, and has 15 residues. Just CDR3 DNA is preserved here, 45 bases in frame from base 1. The V end loses 3 bases and the J end loses 7 bases, and a stretch of 15 bases separates them. Per the germline V gene (reference sequence), SGHAT is the CDR1 and FQDESV is the CDR2. The immunoSEQ Assay, a bias-controlled multiplex PCR, was used to amplify TCRbeta CDR3 regions from genomic DNA. Regarding the original processing steps: Nucleated cell counts per sample were estimated from amplification of reference gene primers within the assay. Sequence reads were collapsed and filtered to measure the absolute abundance of every unique TCRbeta CDR3 rearrangement. For each sample, productive Simpson clonality was calculated as the square root of Simpson's diversity index over productive rearrangements. TCRdb stores this immuneACCESS table with in-frame sequences only. Part of the clones is absent; in the studies checked, under half of the shortfall reflects unresolved V genes, and no reason is known for the rest. Clone size and V and J calls were adopted from that table, with D and trimming inferred from the DNA. The sample profile shows fewer than 60,000 clones; just under 85% of them were found once. The ten biggest clones cover roughly 3.5% of the sample.

The sequencing sample was made of peripheral blood. This sequence was found in a man between 60 and 70 years old with acute or convalescent COVID-19. The chain joins TRBV11-1 to TRBJ1-4, and possibly TRBD1, on 6 matching bases. The nucleotides are TGTGCCAGCAGCTTCGGAACAGGGAGTTTTGAAAAACTGTTTTTT. Its product reads: CASSFGTGSFEKLFF.